A single sample is the source of the 21 T cell receptor beta chains below, sequenced in a study of OX40 agonist ivuxolimab in advanced cancers. Profiling relied on immunoSEQ multiplex PCR, and the TCRdb table lists in-frame clones only, not all of them. Here the sample spans some 55,000 clones, approximately 90% being singletons. The sample here was CD4+ or CD8+ T cells sorted from blood, taken in a trial of the OX40 agonist ivuxolimab. These receptors were obtained from an adult with an advanced solid tumor such as melanoma, head and neck, liver or kidney cancer.

The V call is TRBV15, the J call TRBJ2-5; no reliable D call. This CDR3 is 15 amino acids long. Germline CDR1 and CDR2: LNHNV and YYDKDF (reference sequence). V was pared by 0 bases and J by 5 bases, with 13 bases between. For the CDR3, the DNA is TGTGCCACCAGCAGAGACCGACCAACCGGGGAGACCCAGTACTTC. Its translation is CATSRDRPTGETQYF. The whole variable domain, remainder taken from reference TRBV15 and TRBJ2-5, is DAMVIQNPRYQVTQFGKPVTLSCSQTLNHNVMYWYQQKSSQAPKLLFHYYDKDFNNEADTPDNFQSRRPNTSFCFLDIRSPGLGDTAMYLCATSRDRPTGETQYFGPGTRLLVL.

V and J are TRBV2 and TRBJ1-6; D possibly corresponds to TRBD1 (6 bases). The CDR3 has 14 residues. Germline CDR1 and CDR2: SNHLY and FYNNEI. Between the trimmed V and J ends, which lost 2 bases and 7 bases, there was a span of 9 bases. The CDR3 loop reads CASSEQGLNSPLHF. The CDR3 coding sequence is TGTGCCAGCAGTGAACAGGGGCTCAATTCACCCCTCCACTTT. The entire variable domain, with the rest obtained from reference TRBV2 and TRBJ1-6, is as follows: EPEVTQTPSHQVTQMGQEVILRCVPISNHLYFYWYRQILGQKVEFLVSFYNNEISEKSEIFDDQFSVERPDGSNFTLKIRSTKLEDSAMYFCASSEQGLNSPLHFGNGTRLTVT.

The V call is TRBV6-1, the J call TRBJ1-1; D not resolved. Trimming removed 5 bases at V and 7 bases at J, with 8 bases between. CDR3 size: 11 residues. The germline V gene has CDR1 MNHNS and CDR2 SASEGT. CDR3 in amino acids: CASSSWDEAFF. In nucleotides, the CDR3 is TGTGCCAGCAGTTCGTGGGATGAAGCTTTCTTT.

This chain connects TRBV5-1 to TRBJ2-5, with 8 bases fitting TRBD2. The J segment lost 1 base and the V segment lost 4 bases, leaving 3 bases of the junction unmatched. The CDR3 is 14 amino acids. The germline V gene has CDR1 SGHRS and CDR2 YFSETQ. The CDR3 region has the DNA TGCGCCAGCAGCCTCGGACTAGCCCAAGAGACCCAGTACTTC. It translates to CASSLGLAQETQYF.

In nucleotides, the CDR3 is TGTGCCACCCCTTCTGCGGACGGTCGCTCTGGGGCCAACGTCCTGACTTTC. Amino acid sequence: CATPSADGRSGANVLTF. The rearrangement joins TRBV7-9 to TRBJ2-6; D remains ambiguous. Germline V gene lookup returns CDR1 SEHNR and CDR2 FQNEAQ (reference sequence). The CDR3 runs 17 residues. Trimming took off 10 bases at V and 0 bases at J, with 19 bases between the two ends.

This sequence joins TRBV13 and TRBJ2-7; 9 bases fit TRBD1. The CDR3 sequence is 14 residues long. Looked up from germline, CDR1 is PRHDT and CDR2 is FYEKMQ (reference sequence). With 4 bases clipped from V and 3 bases from J, the junction kept 4 bases outside the gene matches. This chain's CDR3 is CASSSGTGLYEQYF. The DNA for the CDR3 is TGTGCCAGCAGCTCCGGGACAGGGCTCTACGAGCAGTACTTC.

This clone was recorded once. This chain joins TRBV7-2 and TRBJ2-7; D ambiguous. With 5 bases removed from V and 5 bases from J, the gap between germline ends came to 25 bases. This CDR3 comprises 17 residues. From germline, CDR1 is SGHTA and CDR2 FQGNSA. The CDR3 nucleotides are TGTGCCAGCAGCGCCGAAGGACGGCCGTCGAGATATAACGAGCAGTACTTC. Its protein product is CASSAEGRPSRYNEQYF.

The chain recombines TRBV7-2 with TRBJ1-5, with a weak D call TRBD1 (5 bases). The CDR3 runs to 13 residues. V was clipped by 1 base and J by 7 bases, with 8 bases between them. Germline V gene data show CDR1 as SGHTA and CDR2 as FQGNSA. The CDR3 DNA reads TGTGCCAGCAGCTTAGAGGGGCGACAGCCCCAGCATTTT. Protein sequence: CASSLEGRQPQHF.

The rearrangement uses TRBV7-3 and TRBJ2-7, with D possibly being TRBD2 (6 bases). V dropped 1 base and J dropped 1 base, with 20 bases sitting between them. The CDR3 extends over 18 amino acids. CDR1 is SGHTA and CDR2 is FQGTGA in the germline V gene. CDR3 protein: CASSLRACSGRTSYEQYF. The DNA for the CDR3 is TGTGCCAGCAGCTTAAGGGCCTGTTCCGGGAGAACATCCTACGAGCAGTACTTC.

The chain joins TRBV20-1 to TRBJ1-1; D is undetermined. The germline V and J ends were trimmed by 6 bases and 7 bases, with 12 bases remaining between them. The CDR3 has 11 amino acids. Germline CDR1 DFQATT, CDR2 SNEGSKA (reference sequence). The CDR3 bases are TGCAGTGCGACTTCGGTGGGTGAAGCTTTCTTT. Protein: CSATSVGEAFF.

The V gene is TRBV10-3, the J gene TRBJ1-2; no clear D. Germline V CDR1 and CDR2: ENHRY, SYGVKD. The V end lost 3 bases, the J end lost 3 bases, and 8 bases lay between the germline ends. This CDR3 spans 13 amino acids. The DNA for the CDR3 is TGTGCCATCAGTGAAGGAAGGGACTATGGCTACACCTTC. It is translated as CAISEGRDYGYTF.

The rearrangement uses TRBV7-3 and TRBJ1-1, with a tentative D call TRBD1 (5 bases). The V end lost 2 bases, the J end lost 6 bases, and 10 bases lay between the germline ends. CDR1 and CDR2 from the germline V gene are SGHTA and FQGTGA. CDR3 size: 13 residues. The DNA of the CDR3 is TGTGCCAGCAGCTTAGGGGGACGGCCTGAAGCTTTCTTT. It yields the protein CASSLGGRPEAFF.

The rearrangement links TRBV28 to TRBJ1-1, with 9 positions matching TRBD1. From germline, CDR1 is MDHEN and CDR2 SYDVKM. This CDR3 is 15 amino acids long. Trimming at V came to 4 bases and at J to 4 bases, leaving 7 bases not matched to a gene. The CDR3 region is CASSYRDRDRTEAFF. CDR3 DNA sequence: TGTGCCAGCAGTTACCGGGACAGGGACCGCACTGAAGCTTTCTTT. Variable domain in full (rest from reference TRBV28 and TRBJ1-1): DVKVTQSSRYLVKRTGEKVFLECVQDMDHENMFWYRQDPGLGLRLIYFSYDVKMKEKGDIPEGYSVSREKKERFSLILESASTNQTSMYLCASSYRDRDRTEAFFGQGTRLTVV.

The gene calls are TRBV7-2 and TRBJ2-1, with D hard to call. Germline V gives CDR1 SGHTA, CDR2 FQGNSA. The CDR3 spans 14 residues. V lost 5 bases, J lost 4 bases, and 12 bases lay in between. The CDR3 coding sequence is TGTGCCAGCAGCCCCCAAGGGCTTTACAATGAGCAGTTCTTC. Protein: CASSPQGLYNEQFF.

CDR3 DNA sequence: TGTGCCAGCTCACCAGGGGGCAGGGACACCGGGGAGCTGTTTTTT. This gives the protein CASSPGGRDTGELFF. The chain couples TRBV18 to TRBJ2-2; a possible D gene is TRBD1 (6 bases). CDR3 length: 15 residues. V gave up 2 bases and J gave up 3 bases, with 10 bases separating them. Germline V gives CDR1 KGHSH, CDR2 LQKENI.

CDR3 protein: CASSLGWSNQPQHF. CDR3 nucleotide sequence: TGTGCCAGCAGCTTAGGGTGGAGCAATCAGCCCCAGCATTTT. V and J are TRBV7-2 and TRBJ1-5; no firm D call. CDR1 and CDR2 from the germline V gene are SGHTA and FQGNSA. V lost 1 base and J 1 base, leaving 5 bases between the germline ends. This CDR3 has 14 amino acids.

This chain uses TRBV9 with TRBJ2-7, with D possibly TRBD1 on 5 matching bases. The CDR3 loop spans 13 amino acids. The V and J ends lost 1 base and 3 bases respectively, with 8 bases between them. Looked up from germline, CDR1 is SGDLS and CDR2 is YYNGEE. The CDR3 coding sequence is TGTGCCAGCAGCGTATCGCAGGGCTACGAGCAGTACTTC. It is translated as CASSVSQGYEQYF.

The rearrangement joins TRBV10-3 to TRBJ2-1, with TRBD1 identical over 11 bases. V gave up 6 bases and J gave up 6 bases; unmatched junction bases: 7. CDR1 and CDR2 (germline): ENHRY, SYGVKD. The CDR3 consists of 15 residues. For the CDR3, the DNA is TGTGCCATCAGCCCGTCCGGGACAGGGGGCAATGAGCAGTTCTTC. Amino acids: CAISPSGTGGNEQFF.

The chain has TRBV7-9 and TRBJ2-5; 9 bases match TRBD2. Germline CDR1 SEHNR, CDR2 FQNEAQ (reference sequence). This CDR3 has 16 residues. V lost 1 base and J lost 4; bases outside the gene matches: 7. The CDR3 loop is CASSLGGLAGVETQYF. In DNA, the CDR3 is TGTGCCAGCAGCTTAGGGGGACTAGCAGGGGTAGAGACCCAGTACTTC. Drawing the rest from reference TRBV7-9 and TRBJ2-5, the complete variable domain is DTGVSQNPRHKITKRGQNVTFRCDPISEHNRLYWYRQTLGQGPEFLTYFQNEAQLEKSRLLSDRFSAERPKGSFSTLEIQRTEQGDSAMYLCASSLGGLAGVETQYFGPGTRLLVL.

This clone was counted between two and nine times. The chain combines TRBV9 with TRBJ2-5; D remains unclear. In germline, CDR1 is SGDLS, CDR2 YYNGEE. The CDR3 runs 13 residues. V lost 0 bases and J 1 base, leaving 4 bases between the germline ends. The CDR3 loop reads CASSVGLQETQYF. The CDR3 coding sequence is TGTGCCAGCAGCGTAGGACTCCAAGAGACCCAGTACTTC.

The chain links TRBV6-5 to TRBJ1-5, with 8 positions matching TRBD1. The germline CDR1 and CDR2 sequences are MNHEY and SVGAGI. CDR3 length equals 14 residues. With 6 bases clipped from V and 2 bases from J, the junction kept 3 bases outside the gene matches. This chain's CDR3 is CASSLDRGNQPQHF. The CDR3 DNA is TGTGCCAGCAGCTTGGACAGGGGCAATCAGCCCCAGCATTTT.